The 5 T cell receptor beta chains reported below all come from one sample, sequenced in a study of identical twins. TCRdb reprocessed the 5' RACE reads via MiXCR and lists one record per CDR3 protein. The sample has 420,000 or so distinct CDR3 sequences, approximately 17% seen once. Sequences were obtained from naive T cells sorted from blood. The receptors were gathered from a man aged 50 to 59 in good health.

A few counts support this clonotype. CDR3 amino acids: CASSQEGPPFEQFF. CDR3 nucleotide sequence: TGTGCCAGCAGCCAAGAGGGACCCCCCTTTGAGCAGTTCTTC. V usage is TRBV4-2 and J usage is TRBJ2-1; D may be TRBD1 or TRBD2 (5 bases each). This CDR3 is 14 amino acids long. V was clipped by 0 bases and J by 9 bases, with 12 bases between them. Germline lookup yields CDR1 LGHNA and CDR2 YNFKEQ.

This clonotype has at least ten counts. The chain couples TRBV5-4 to TRBJ2-7, with TRBD2 as a possible D gene (5 bases). Per germline, CDR1 SGHNT and CDR2 YYREEE (reference sequence). Trimming removed 5 bases from V and 2 bases from J, with 11 bases in between. There are 13 residues in the CDR3. The CDR3 region is CASSRTLAYEQYF. The CDR3 DNA follows: TGTGCCAGCAGTCGGACTCTCGCCTACGAGCAGTACTTC.

The rearrangement links TRBV7-9 to TRBJ1-2; maybe TRBD1 (5 bases). V shed 0 bases and J shed 8 bases, with 13 bases lying between them. Germline V gene lookup returns CDR1 SEHNR and CDR2 FQNEAQ (reference sequence). This CDR3 has 14 residues. This CDR3 is CASSLALGGDGYTF. In DNA form, the CDR3 reads TGTGCCAGCAGCTTAGCGCTGGGGGGGGACGGCTACACCTTC. The full variable domain, its missing parts supplied by reference TRBV7-9 and TRBJ1-2, is DTGVSQNPRHKITKRGQNVTFRCDPISEHNRLYWYRQTLGQGPEFLTYFQNEAQLEKSRLLSDRFSAERPKGSFSTLEIQRTEQGDSAMYLCASSLALGGDGYTFGSGTRLTVV.

At least ten counts were recorded for this clonotype. V is TRBV7-9 and J is TRBJ2-7; D unclear. This CDR3 contains 13 residues. From germline, CDR1 is SEHNR and CDR2 FQNEAQ (reference sequence). Trimming removed 5 bases at V and 5 bases at J, with 13 bases between. This CDR3 is CASSPPIWDEQYF. The DNA for the CDR3 is TGTGCCAGCAGCCCTCCGATTTGGGACGAGCAGTACTTC.

The table lists this clonotype with a few counts. The chain couples TRBV19 to TRBJ2-1; 8 bases fit TRBD1. V gave up 7 bases and J gave up 12 bases; unmatched junction bases: 14. Germline loops: CDR1 LNHDA, CDR2 SQIVND (reference sequence). The CDR3 length is 14 residues. The DNA for the CDR3 is TGTGCCAGTACCCTAAGTTTCCCGACAGGGGCGCAGTTCTTC. Encoded protein: CASTLSFPTGAQFF.